Below, 4 T cell receptor beta chains from the same sample are listed, as sequenced in a study of CXCR3-negative and CXCR3-positive naive CD8 T cells. Points from the study as a whole: The TRB CDR3s that CXCR3-positive naive cells carried were more hydrophobic than those of CXCR3-negative naive cells.

UMI-labeled 5' RACE TRB cDNA libraries were prepared from the cells. TCRdb reanalyzed the 5' RACE reads and collapses them to one entry per CDR3 protein, without DNA. This repertoire includes about 84,000 distinct CDR3 sequences. Their antigens are not known. Sequenced material: naive CXCR3+ CD8+ T cells from blood. Subset here: CD45RO-CCR7+CD27+CD95- naive CD8+ T cells expressing CXCR3 (TNR3+). All receptors derive from a human donor in good health. Some clones in this sample may be carry-over from other donors' samples.

This rearrangement joins TRBV2 to TRBJ2-7; the D gene TCRdb calls, TRBD1, cannot be checked with no DNA. The CDR3 is 15 amino acids. Germline V gene sequence: CDR1 SNHLY, CDR2 FYNNEI. The CDR3 reads CASKEDRGFRYEQYF.

The chain has TRBV12-3 or TRBV12-4 and TRBJ2-1; TCRdb gives TRBD2 as the D gene, but with no DNA this cannot be confirmed. CDR3 length: 14 amino acids. The CDR3 region is CASRSGLQFMEQFF.

The V gene is TRBV3-1, the J gene TRBJ2-1; the TRBD1 assignment by TCRdb is unverifiable without DNA. The CDR3 length is 15 residues. In germline, CDR1 is LGHDT, CDR2 YNNKEL (reference sequence). The CDR3 here is CASSQQGFRYNEQFF.

V is TRBV20-1 and J is TRBJ2-7; TCRdb gives TRBD2 as the D gene, but with no DNA this cannot be confirmed. The CDR3 is made up of 13 amino acids. Germline lookup yields CDR1 DFQATT and CDR2 SNEGSKA (reference sequence). CDR3 region: CSASAGGSHEQYF.